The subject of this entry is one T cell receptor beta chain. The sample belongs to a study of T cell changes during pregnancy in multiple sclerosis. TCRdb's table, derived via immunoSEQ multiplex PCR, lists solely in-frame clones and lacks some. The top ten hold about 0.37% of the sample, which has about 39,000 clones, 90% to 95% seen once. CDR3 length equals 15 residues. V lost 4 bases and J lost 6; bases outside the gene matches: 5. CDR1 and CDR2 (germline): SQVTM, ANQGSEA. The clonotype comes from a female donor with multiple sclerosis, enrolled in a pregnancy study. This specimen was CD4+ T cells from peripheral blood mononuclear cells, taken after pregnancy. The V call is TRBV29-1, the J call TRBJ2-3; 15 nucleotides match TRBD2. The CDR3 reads CSVGGTSGGRDTQYF. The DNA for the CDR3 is TGCAGCGTTGGGGGGACTAGCGGGGGGAGGGATACGCAGTATTTT.